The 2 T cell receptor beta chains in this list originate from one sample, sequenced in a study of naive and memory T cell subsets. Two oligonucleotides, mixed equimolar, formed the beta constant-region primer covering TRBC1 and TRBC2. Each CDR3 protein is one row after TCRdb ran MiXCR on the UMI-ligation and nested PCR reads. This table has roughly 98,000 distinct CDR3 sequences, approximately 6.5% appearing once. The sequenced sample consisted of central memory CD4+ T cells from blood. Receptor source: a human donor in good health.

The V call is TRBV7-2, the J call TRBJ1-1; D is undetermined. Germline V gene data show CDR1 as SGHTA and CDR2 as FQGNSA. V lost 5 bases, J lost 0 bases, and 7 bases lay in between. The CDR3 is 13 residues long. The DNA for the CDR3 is TGTGCCAGCAGCATGCAGATGAACACTGAAGCTTTCTTT. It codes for CASSMQMNTEAFF.

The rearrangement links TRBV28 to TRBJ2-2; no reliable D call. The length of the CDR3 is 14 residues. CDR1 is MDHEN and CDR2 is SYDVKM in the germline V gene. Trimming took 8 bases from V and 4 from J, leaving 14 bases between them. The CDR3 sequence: CASSDYSGTGELFF. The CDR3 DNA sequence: TGTGCCAGCTCGGATTACAGTGGCACCGGGGAGCTGTTTTTT.